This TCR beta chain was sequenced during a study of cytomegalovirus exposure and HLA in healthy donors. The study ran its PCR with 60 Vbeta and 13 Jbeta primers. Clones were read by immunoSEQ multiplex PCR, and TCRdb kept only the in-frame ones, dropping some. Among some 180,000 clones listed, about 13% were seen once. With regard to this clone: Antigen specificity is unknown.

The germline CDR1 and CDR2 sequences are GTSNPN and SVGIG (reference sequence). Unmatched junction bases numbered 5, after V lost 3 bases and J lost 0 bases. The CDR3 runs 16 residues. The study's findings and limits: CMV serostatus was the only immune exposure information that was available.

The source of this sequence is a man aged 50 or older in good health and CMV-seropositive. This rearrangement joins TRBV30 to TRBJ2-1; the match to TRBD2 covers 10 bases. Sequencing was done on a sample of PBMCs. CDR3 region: CAWRGLAGVSYNEQFF. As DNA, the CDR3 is TGTGCCTGGAGGGGGCTAGCGGGGGTCTCCTACAATGAGCAGTTCTTC.